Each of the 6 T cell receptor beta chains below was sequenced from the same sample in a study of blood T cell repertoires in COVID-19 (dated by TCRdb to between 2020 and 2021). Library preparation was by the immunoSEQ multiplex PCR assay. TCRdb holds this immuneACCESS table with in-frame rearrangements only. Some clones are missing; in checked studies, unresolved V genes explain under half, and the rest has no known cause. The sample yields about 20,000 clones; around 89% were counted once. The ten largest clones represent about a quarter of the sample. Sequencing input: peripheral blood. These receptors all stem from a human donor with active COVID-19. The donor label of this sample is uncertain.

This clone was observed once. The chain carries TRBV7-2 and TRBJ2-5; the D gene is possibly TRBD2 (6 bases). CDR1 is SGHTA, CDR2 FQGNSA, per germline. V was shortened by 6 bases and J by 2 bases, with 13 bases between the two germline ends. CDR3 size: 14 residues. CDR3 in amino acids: CASRRSGMQETQYF. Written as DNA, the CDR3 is TGTGCCAGCAGACGTAGCGGCATGCAAGAGACCCAGTACTTC.

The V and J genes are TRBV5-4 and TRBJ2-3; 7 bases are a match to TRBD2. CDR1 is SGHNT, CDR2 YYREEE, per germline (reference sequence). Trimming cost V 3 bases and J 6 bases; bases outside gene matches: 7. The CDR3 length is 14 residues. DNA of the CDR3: TGTGCCAGCAGCTCGACTCGAGCGGGGGATACGCAGTATTTT. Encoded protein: CASSSTRAGDTQYF.

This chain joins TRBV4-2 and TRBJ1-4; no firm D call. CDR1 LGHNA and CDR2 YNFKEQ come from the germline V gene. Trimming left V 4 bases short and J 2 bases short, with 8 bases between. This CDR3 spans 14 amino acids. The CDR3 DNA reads TGTGCCAGCAGCCCGGAGAGTACTAATGAAAAACTGTTTTTT. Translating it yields CASSPESTNEKLFF.

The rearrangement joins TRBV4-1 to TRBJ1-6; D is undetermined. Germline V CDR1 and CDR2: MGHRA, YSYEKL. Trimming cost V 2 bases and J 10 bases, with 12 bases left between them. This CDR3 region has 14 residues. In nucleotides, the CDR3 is TGCGCCAGCAGCCAATTGCGGGGAGGCTCACCCCTCCACTTT. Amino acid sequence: CASSQLRGGSPLHF.

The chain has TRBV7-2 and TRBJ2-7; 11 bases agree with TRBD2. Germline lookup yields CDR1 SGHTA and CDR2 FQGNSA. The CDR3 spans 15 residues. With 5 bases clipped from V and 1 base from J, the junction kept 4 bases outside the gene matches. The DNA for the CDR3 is TGTGCCAGCAGCCCCACTAGCGGGAGATCCTACGAGCAGTACTTC. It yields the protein CASSPTSGRSYEQYF.

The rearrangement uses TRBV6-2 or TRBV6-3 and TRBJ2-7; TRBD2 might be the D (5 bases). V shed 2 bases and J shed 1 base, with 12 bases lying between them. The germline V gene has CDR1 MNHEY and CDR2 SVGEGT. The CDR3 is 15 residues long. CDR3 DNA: TGTGCCAGCAGTTACGTAGGGTCGGGGTCCTACGAGCAGTACTTC. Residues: CASSYVGSGSYEQYF.